A selection of T cell receptor beta chains follows, all from one sample in a study of blood T cell repertoires in COVID-19. Here immunoSEQ multiplex PCR was the method, and the copy in TCRdb shows in-frame clones only, minus some. This sample has tens of thousands of clones, with around 92% found just once. The sequenced material came from peripheral blood. Receptor source: a human donor in a cohort sampled during active COVID-19. The CDR3 runs from the conserved cysteine through the conserved F or W. Each record gives: V gene, J gene, CDR3 protein.

TRBV4-3	TRBJ2-1	CASSQGASVNEQFF
TRBV2	TRBJ2-7	CASSGGVGRVYEQYF
TRBV5-1	TRBJ2-7	CASSLAGFHEQYF
TRBV5-1	TRBJ1-2	CASNQGSVDGYTF
TRBV4-3	TRBJ1-3	CASSPGELTGNTIYF
TRBV30	TRBJ1-5	CAWSYGRGQPQHF
TRBV3-1/TRBV3-2	TRBJ2-1	CASSPHLAFNEQFF
TRBV7-8	TRBJ1-2	CASSYVTGIFDYGYTF
TRBV6-1	TRBJ2-1	CASSDGSGYNEQFF
TRBV6-5	TRBJ1-1	CASSYSHFGLVGAFF
TRBV27	TRBJ2-5	CASKTGARDRETQYF
TRBV4-1	TRBJ1-5	CASSQDVRVDNQPQHF
TRBV20-1	TRBJ1-2	CSASGGQTDGYTF
TRBV13	TRBJ2-7	CASSFSDRSYEQYF
TRBV30	TRBJ2-7	CAWGDGGGLTYEQYF
TRBV18	TRBJ1-1	CASSPRTQGMSEAFF
TRBV7-9	TRBJ1-1	CASSPERPAKAFF
TRBV6-1	TRBJ2-7	CASSERRVTEQYF
TRBV4-2	TRBJ2-1	CASSQERRGGNEQFF
TRBV29-1	TRBJ2-1	CSGEGSGNNEQFF
TRBV5-1	TRBJ2-2	CASSKNNRGTGELFF
TRBV25-1	TRBJ2-2	CASSAGQSGELFF
TRBV7-2	TRBJ2-1	CASSRGGPAYNEQFF
TRBV7-9	TRBJ2-5	CASSLGLLAGGQETQYF
TRBV5-6	TRBJ1-3	CASSLVTDSLGNTIYF